This T cell receptor beta chain is from a study of T cells in tumors after PD-1 blockade. The wider study: On average, tumor samples gave 20,000 to 30,000 TCR templates and several thousand unique clonotypes. Study-wide findings and caveats: Clonal replacement appeared only between pre- and post-treatment samples.

The CDR3 extends over 12 amino acids. Germline-derived CDR1 and CDR2 are SGHKS and YYEKEE (reference sequence). V lost 4 bases and J lost 2, with 5 bases in between. The sample's time point: first of two post-therapy site-matched biopsies roughly 2 months apart. TCRdb's copy holds only in-frame clones and misses some; the assay was immunoSEQ multiplex PCR. This table holds fewer than 3,000 clones, 70% to 80% found once. Regarding this clone: Antigen specificity is unknown. Other DNA sequences in this specimen translate into the identical CDR3.

The input for sequencing was tumor tissue, taken after anti-PD-1 treatment. This clonotype was obtained from a human donor with basal cell carcinoma. The rearrangement joins TRBV5-5 to TRBJ2-3, with no clear D. In DNA, the CDR3 is TGTGCCAGCAGCCGAGACACAGATACGCAGTATTTT. This encodes CASSRDTDTQYF.